These 13 T cell receptor beta chains were all obtained from the same sample, sequenced in a study of cytomegalovirus exposure and HLA in healthy donors. TCRdb's table, derived via immunoSEQ multiplex PCR, lists solely in-frame clones and lacks some. The sample includes some 100,000 clones, roughly 88% of them seen just once. The material sequenced was PBMCs. These receptors were collected from a man between 18 and 29 years old in good health and CMV-seronegative.

The J gene is TRBJ2-5, the V gene TRBV25-1; 7 bases align to TRBD1. The J call is in doubt because the DNA end fits TRBJ2-7 better. The CDR3 has 13 amino acids. CDR1 and CDR2 from the germline V gene are MGHDK and SYGVNS. DNA of the CDR3: TGTGCCAGCAGTGCTAAGACAGGGTACGAGCAGTACTTC. It is translated as CASSAKTGYEQYF.

V and J are TRBV30 and TRBJ2-7; perhaps TRBD1 as D (6 bases). The V gene's germline CDR1 is GTSNPN and CDR2 SVGIG (reference sequence). The V and J ends lost 0 bases and 2 bases respectively, with 8 bases between them. CDR3 length: 13 amino acids. The CDR3 sequence: CAWSVGQTYEQYF. CDR3 DNA sequence: TGTGCCTGGAGTGTCGGACAGACCTACGAGCAGTACTTC.

J is TRBJ2-6 and V is TRBV2; D not resolved. V shed 0 bases and J shed 2 bases, with 8 bases lying between them. There are 16 residues in the CDR3. Germline CDR1 reads SNHLY; CDR2 reads FYNNEI. The CDR3 protein is CASSEALQTGANVLTF. The CDR3, as DNA: TGTGCCAGCAGTGAAGCGCTTCAGACTGGGGCCAACGTCCTGACTTTC.

This clone was seen once. J is TRBJ1-3 and V is TRBV9; possibly TRBD1 for D (5 bases). CDR1 and CDR2 from the germline V gene are SGDLS and YYNGEE. Deletions cut 0 bases from V and 0 bases from J, with 7 bases between. The CDR3 spans 15 residues. The CDR3, as DNA: TGTGCCAGCAGCGTAGGGGGGGGCTCTGGAAACACCATATATTTT. It codes for CASSVGGGSGNTIYF.

This sequence joins TRBV7-8 and TRBJ1-5; D possibly corresponds to TRBD1 (6 bases). Trimming removed 3 bases at V and 6 bases at J, with 15 bases between. Germline CDR1 and CDR2: SGHVS and FQNEAQ. The CDR3 length is 15 residues. The CDR3 protein is CASSLRRTVSQPQHF. CDR3 nucleotides: TGTGCCAGCAGCTTGAGACGGACAGTAAGTCAGCCCCAGCATTTT.

V usage is TRBV29-1 and J usage is TRBJ1-2; 10 bases are shared with TRBD1. The CDR3 is 14 amino acids. V trimming: 6 bases; J trimming: 3 bases; junction bases outside the gene matches: 7. Germline assignment: CDR1 SQVTM and CDR2 ANQGSEA. CDR3 DNA: TGCAGCGTATCGTGGACAGGGGGGGACTATGGCTACACCTTC. Translation: CSVSWTGGDYGYTF.

The chain joins TRBV5-1 to TRBJ2-7; TRBD1 aligns across 7 bases. V dropped 3 bases and J dropped 4; count of bases not matched to a gene: 16. The germline V gene has CDR1 SGHRS and CDR2 YFSETQ. The CDR3 contains 17 residues. CDR3 loop: CASSSTGTAIGMYEQYF. In DNA form, the CDR3 reads TGCGCCAGCAGCTCGACCGGGACAGCGATAGGAATGTACGAGCAGTACTTC.

V and J are TRBV5-4 and TRBJ2-7, with D perhaps TRBD2 (6 bases). The CDR3 sequence is 13 residues long. CDR1 and CDR2 (germline): SGHNT, YYREEE (reference sequence). The V end lost 4 bases, the J end lost 6 bases, and 14 bases lay between the germline ends. The CDR3 spells CASSPRLVGEQYF. The CDR3 DNA is TGTGCCAGCAGCCCCCGACTAGTCGGCGAGCAGTACTTC.

The chain joins TRBV5-4 to TRBJ2-1; D remains unclear. Germline V gene lookup returns CDR1 SGHNT and CDR2 YYREEE (reference sequence). This CDR3 contains 15 residues. Trimming removed 0 bases at V and 0 bases at J, with 7 bases between. The CDR3 loop reads CASSLDSFSYNEQFF. Written as DNA, the CDR3 is TGTGCCAGCAGCTTGGACTCATTCTCCTACAATGAGCAGTTCTTC.

The V and J genes are TRBV6-5 and TRBJ2-2, with TRBD2 as a possible D gene (5 bases). Looked up from germline, CDR1 is MNHEY and CDR2 is SVGAGI. Trimming took 0 bases from V and 4 from J, leaving 12 bases between them. The CDR3 contains 16 residues. Written as DNA, the CDR3 is TGTGCCAGCAGTTACTCCCTAGGAGGCGGCACCGGGGAGCTGTTTTTT. Translation gives CASSYSLGGGTGELFF.

V is TRBV5-8 and J is TRBJ1-1, with 7 bases fitting TRBD1. This CDR3 comprises 16 residues. V lost 4 bases and J lost 6; bases outside the gene matches: 15. From germline, CDR1 is SGHTS and CDR2 YDEGEE. This CDR3 is CASSHKPNRGESEAFF. The CDR3 coding sequence is TGTGCCAGCAGCCACAAACCCAACAGGGGAGAATCTGAAGCTTTCTTT.

This clone was counted a single time. The chain carries TRBV29-1 and TRBJ1-1; tentative D call: TRBD1 (6 bases). Trimming cost V 7 bases and J 3 bases, with 15 bases left between them. CDR3 length equals 13 residues. CDR1 is SQVTM, CDR2 ANQGSEA, per germline. CDR3 sequence: CSAQTGRDTEAFF. In DNA form, the CDR3 reads TGCAGCGCCCAAACAGGGCGTGACACTGAAGCTTTCTTT.

The chain has TRBV5-1 and TRBJ2-2; 10 positions match TRBD2. CDR3 length equals 16 residues. J gave up 5 bases and V 3 bases, and 7 bases lay outside the gene matches. Germline V gene sequence: CDR1 SGHRS, CDR2 YFSETQ. The CDR3 region is CASSSSGRGRTGELFF. The CDR3 region has the DNA TGCGCCAGCAGCTCAAGCGGGAGGGGCAGGACCGGGGAGCTGTTTTTT.